The 18 T cell receptor beta chains presented below share a single source sample, sequenced in a study of blood T cell repertoires in COVID-19. Libraries were prepared by immunoSEQ multiplex PCR; TCRdb keeps only in-frame clonotypes and omits some of them. The data show fewer than 130,000 clones, 70% to 80% seen once. Sequences were obtained from peripheral blood. All receptors come from a man in his 70s with active or convalescent COVID-19.

This sequence joins TRBV20-1 and TRBJ2-1; 7 nucleotides line up with TRBD2. Germline V gives CDR1 DFQATT, CDR2 SNEGSKA (reference sequence). The CDR3 totals 16 residues. With 3 bases clipped from V and 8 bases from J, the junction kept 16 bases outside the gene matches. In DNA form, the CDR3 reads TGCAGTGCTAGTTTTCCGGGGAGGGCCACGTCGGATGAGCAGTTCTTC. It codes for CSASFPGRATSDEQFF.

This clone has just one count. This chain connects TRBV3-1 (or the pseudogene TRBV3-2) to TRBJ2-3; tentative D call: TRBD2 (6 bases). The CDR3 loop spans 11 amino acids. With 1 base removed from V and 10 bases from J, the gap between germline ends came to 6 bases. CDR1 is LGHDT, CDR2 YNNKEL, per germline (reference sequence). The CDR3 loop is CASSQAGAQYF. Written as DNA, the CDR3 is TGTGCCAGCAGCCAAGCGGGAGCGCAGTATTTT.

The chain couples TRBV18 to TRBJ1-1; perhaps TRBD1 as D (5 bases). The CDR3 totals 15 residues. V was trimmed by 5 bases and J by 4 bases, leaving 17 bases between them. Germline-derived CDR1 and CDR2 are KGHSH and LQKENI. Here the CDR3 DNA reads TGTGCCAGCTCAGCTCCCTCGGGGAGGGGCACTGAAGCTTTCTTT. It yields the protein CASSAPSGRGTEAFF.

The rearrangement joins TRBV7-8 to TRBJ1-1, with no clear D. V was shortened by 1 base and J by 4 bases, with 7 bases between the two germline ends. CDR3 length: 13 residues. Looked up from germline, CDR1 is SGHVS and CDR2 is FQNEAQ. The CDR3 region has the DNA TGTGCCAGCAGCTTAGAAACAGTCACTGAAGCTTTCTTT. Residues: CASSLETVTEAFF.

The chain is built from TRBV27 and TRBJ2-1, with TRBD1 as a possible D gene (5 bases). Germline V gives CDR1 MNHEY, CDR2 SMNVEV (reference sequence). Trimming removed 3 bases from V and 0 bases from J, with 9 bases in between. The CDR3 consists of 15 residues. This CDR3 is CASSLQGPSYNEQFF. DNA for the CDR3: TGTGCCAGCAGTTTGCAGGGCCCCTCCTACAATGAGCAGTTCTTC.

This clone turned up a few times. The rearrangement uses TRBV9 and TRBJ2-3; D may be TRBD1 (5 bases). The CDR3 sequence is 14 residues long. Trimming took 4 bases from V and 1 from J, leaving 10 bases between them. Looked up from germline, CDR1 is SGDLS and CDR2 is YYNGEE. The CDR3 is CASSPSTGTDTQYF. In DNA form, the CDR3 reads TGTGCCAGCAGCCCCTCGACAGGCACAGATACGCAGTATTTT.

V usage is TRBV3-1 (or the pseudogene TRBV3-2) and J usage is TRBJ2-5; TRBD2 aligns across 9 bases. This CDR3 has 15 amino acids. V lost 4 bases, J lost 4 bases, and 7 bases stayed unmatched. Germline-derived CDR1 and CDR2 are LGHDT and YNNKEL (reference sequence). Here the CDR3 reads CASSPRLAEGETQYF. In nucleotides, the CDR3 is TGTGCCAGCAGCCCTAGACTAGCGGAGGGAGAGACCCAGTACTTC.

This clone was counted only a few times. The chain uses TRBV6-1 and TRBJ1-5, with D hard to call. Between the trimmed V and J ends, which lost 1 base and 1 base, there was a span of 8 bases. Germline CDR1 and CDR2: MNHNS and SASEGT. The CDR3 sequence is 15 residues long. As DNA, the CDR3 is TGTGCCAGCAGTGAAGAGAACACGAGCAATCAGCCCCAGCATTTT. It codes for CASSEENTSNQPQHF.

This chain joins TRBV2 and TRBJ2-5; 9 bases agree with TRBD1. The J segment lost 5 bases and the V segment lost 7 bases, leaving 5 bases of the junction unmatched. Germline V gene data show CDR1 as SNHLY and CDR2 as FYNNEI. This CDR3 has 13 residues. The chain's CDR3 is CASTNRGLETQYF. CDR3 in DNA: TGTGCCAGCACGAACAGGGGGCTCGAGACCCAGTACTTC. Filled out from reference TRBV2 and TRBJ2-5, the complete variable domain reads EPEVTQTPSHQVTQMGQEVILRCVPISNHLYFYWYRQILGQKVEFLVSFYNNEISEKSEIFDDQFSVERPDGSNFTLKIRSTKLEDSAMYFCASTNRGLETQYFGPGTRLLVL.

This clone has more than one count but fewer than ten. The rearrangement uses TRBV11-3 and TRBJ1-2; D is uncertain. Deletions cut 7 bases from V and 8 bases from J, with 11 bases between. The length of the CDR3 is 11 residues. CDR1 and CDR2 (germline): SGHNT, YENEEA. CDR3 protein: CASNPGSGYTF. Here the CDR3 DNA reads TGTGCCAGCAACCCAGGCTCCGGCTACACCTTC.

The rearrangement joins TRBV9 to TRBJ1-1; no definite D call. The CDR3 runs 15 residues. The V end was cut by 0 bases, the J end by 0 bases, with 9 bases between. Looked up from germline, CDR1 is SGDLS and CDR2 is YYNGEE. CDR3 region: CASSVVGLMNTEAFF. The CDR3 DNA reads as TGTGCCAGCAGCGTAGTTGGGCTCATGAACACTGAAGCTTTCTTT.

J is TRBJ1-5 and V is TRBV3-1 (or the pseudogene TRBV3-2); D is ambiguous. Germline loops: CDR1 LGHDT, CDR2 YNNKEL (reference sequence). Trimming took off 1 base at V and 0 bases at J, with 10 bases between the two ends. The CDR3 covers 16 residues. CDR3 amino acids: CASSQGVSYSNQPQHF. The DNA of the CDR3 is TGTGCCAGCAGCCAAGGGGTTAGCTATAGCAATCAGCCCCAGCATTTT.

The J gene is TRBJ2-5, the V gene TRBV20-1, with 11 nucleotides matching TRBD2. CDR1 and CDR2 (germline): DFQATT, SNEGSKA (reference sequence). The CDR3 sequence is 16 residues long. With 3 bases clipped from V and 5 bases from J, the junction kept 11 bases outside the gene matches. The CDR3 reads CSASPRLAGGWETQYF. The CDR3 DNA reads as TGCAGTGCTAGTCCTAGGCTAGCGGGGGGATGGGAGACCCAGTACTTC.

This rearrangement joins TRBV18 to TRBJ1-2, with TRBD1 matching over 8 bases. This CDR3 has 18 residues. Germline lookup yields CDR1 KGHSH and CDR2 LQKENI. Losses at the gene ends were 3 bases for V and 1 base for J; bases not matched to a gene: 13. In DNA, the CDR3 is TGTGCCAGCTCACCGTCAAGCTTAGGGACAGGCTTTAACTATGGCTACACCTTC. Translated, it gives CASSPSSLGTGFNYGYTF.

The sample holds one count of this clone. The chain carries TRBV11-2 and TRBJ2-4; tentative D call: TRBD1 (6 bases). Germline-derived CDR1 and CDR2 are SGHAT and FQNNGV. V dropped 0 bases and J dropped 0 bases, with 12 bases sitting between them. This CDR3 region has 17 residues. CDR3 bases: TGTGCCAGCAGCTTAGAGAGGGGACATCTAGCCAAAAACATTCAGTACTTC. It encodes CASSLERGHLAKNIQYF.

This chain joins TRBV4-1 and TRBJ1-2; 12 bases fit TRBD1. CDR1 and CDR2 from the germline V gene are MGHRA and YSYEKL. This CDR3 has 17 residues. The V gene end was trimmed by 3 bases and the J gene end by 2 bases; junction bases not matched to a gene: 7. CDR3 DNA sequence: TGCGCCAGCAGCCAGTACACTGGGACAGGGGGCAACTATGGCTACACCTTC. It codes for CASSQYTGTGGNYGYTF.

The sample holds a few counts of this clone. The V and J genes are TRBV10-3 and TRBJ2-1, with D maybe TRBD2 (5 bases). Trimming stripped 0 bases from V and 0 bases from J, with 6 bases between. The CDR3 is 15 residues long. Germline V gives CDR1 ENHRY, CDR2 SYGVKD. The DNA of the CDR3 is TGTGCCATCAGTGAGTCGGCGGGCTCCTACAATGAGCAGTTCTTC. Its protein product is CAISESAGSYNEQFF.

The chain employs TRBV9 and TRBJ2-5, with D possibly being TRBD2 (6 bases). Germline loops: CDR1 SGDLS, CDR2 YYNGEE. With 3 bases removed from V and 5 bases from J, the gap between germline ends came to 17 bases. CDR3 length: 15 residues. The CDR3 protein is CASSALGAGLETQYF. The CDR3 DNA is TGTGCCAGCAGCGCCCTAGGAGCGGGTTTGGAGACCCAGTACTTC.